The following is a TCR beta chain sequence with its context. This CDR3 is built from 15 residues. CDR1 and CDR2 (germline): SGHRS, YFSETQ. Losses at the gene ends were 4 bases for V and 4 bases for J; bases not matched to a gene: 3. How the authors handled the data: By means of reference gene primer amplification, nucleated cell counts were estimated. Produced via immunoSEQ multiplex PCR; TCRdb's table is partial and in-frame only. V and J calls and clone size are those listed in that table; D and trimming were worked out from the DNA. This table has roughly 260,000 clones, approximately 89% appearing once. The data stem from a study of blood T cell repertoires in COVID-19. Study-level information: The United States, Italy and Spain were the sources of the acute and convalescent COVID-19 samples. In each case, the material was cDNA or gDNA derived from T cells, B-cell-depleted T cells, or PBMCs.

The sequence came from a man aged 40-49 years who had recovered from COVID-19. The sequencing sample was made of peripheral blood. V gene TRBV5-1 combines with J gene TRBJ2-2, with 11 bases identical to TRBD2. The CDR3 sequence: CASSLGTSGTGELFF. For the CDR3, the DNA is TGCGCCAGCAGCCTAGGGACTAGCGGCACCGGGGAGCTGTTTTTT.